This passage covers 14 T cell receptor beta chains from one sample sequenced in a study of blood T cell repertoires in COVID-19. The assay was immunoSEQ multiplex PCR, and TCRdb's table has in-frame clones only and misses some. Among more than 200,000 clones, 75% to 85% were seen once, and the ten largest hold roughly 8.2%. The sample consisted of peripheral blood. The receptor source for this set is an elderly woman with COVID-19, enrolled during active disease.

The chain employs TRBV5-1 and TRBJ2-6, with TRBD2 matching 7 bases. The germline V gene encodes CDR1 SGHRS and CDR2 YFSETQ. The V gene end was trimmed by 0 bases and the J gene end by 0 bases; junction bases not matched to a gene: 6. This CDR3 comprises 18 residues. The CDR3 is CASSLAGSGGSGANVLTF. The CDR3 DNA follows: TGCGCCAGCAGCTTGGCGGGGTCGGGAGGCTCTGGGGCCAACGTCCTGACTTTC. Looking up the rest from reference TRBV5-1 and TRBJ2-6 gives the full variable domain: KAGVTQTPRYLIKTRGQQVTLSCSPISGHRSVSWYQQTPGQGLQFLFEYFSETQRNKGNFPGRFSGRQFSNSRSEMNVSTLELGDSALYLCASSLAGSGGSGANVLTFGAGSRLTVL.

A note on this clone: This sample also contains other DNA sequences that code for the same CDR3. The chain uses TRBV6-5 and TRBJ2-7; TRBD1 is a possible D gene (5 bases). CDR1 MNHEY and CDR2 SVGAGI come from the germline V gene. The V gene lost 4 bases and the J gene lost 4 bases, with 8 bases spanning the gap. The CDR3 is 12 residues long. The CDR3 DNA reads TGTGCCAGCAGTTTTCAGGGATACGAGCAGTACTTC. It translates to CASSFQGYEQYF.

The chain couples TRBV28 to TRBJ1-1, with no clear D. This CDR3 comprises 13 residues. Looked up from germline, CDR1 is MDHEN and CDR2 is SYDVKM. V was clipped by 2 bases and J by 7 bases, with 11 bases between them. The CDR3 DNA follows: TGTGCCAGCAGTTTACCGGGGAAAGATGAAGCTTTCTTT. It codes for CASSLPGKDEAFF.

CDR3 nucleotides: TGTGCCAGCAGCCTCCTGGACAAGAATGAAAAACTGTTTTTT. Translated, it gives CASSLLDKNEKLFF. V is TRBV3-1 (or the pseudogene TRBV3-2) and J is TRBJ1-4; perhaps TRBD1 as D (5 bases). The CDR3 is 14 amino acids. Trimming shortened V by 4 bases and J by 5 bases, and 11 bases separated the two germline ends. Germline assignment: CDR1 LGHDT and CDR2 YNNKEL (reference sequence).

The chain is built from TRBV7-9 and TRBJ2-5; D is unclear. CDR1 and CDR2 from the germline V gene are SEHNR and FQNEAQ (reference sequence). This CDR3 has 16 amino acids. V was clipped by 5 bases and J by 4 bases, with 20 bases between them. CDR3 amino acids: CASSSAVRAGGETQYF. CDR3 bases: TGTGCCAGCAGCAGCGCTGTCAGAGCTGGTGGAGAGACCCAGTACTTC.

The CDR3 DNA follows: TGCGCCAGCAGCACAATGCAGGATATTAATTCACCCCTCCACTTT. Translated: CASSTMQDINSPLHF. This rearrangement joins TRBV5-1 to TRBJ1-6; no clear D. V lost 4 bases to trimming and J lost 6 bases, with 14 bases between them. CDR1 and CDR2 (germline): SGHRS, YFSETQ. The CDR3 totals 15 residues.

The CDR3 DNA follows: TGCGCCAGCAGCTTGTCGGGAAACTACGAGCAGTACTTC. Translated: CASSLSGNYEQYF. The chain employs TRBV5-1 and TRBJ2-7; tentatively, D is TRBD2 (5 bases). Trimming took 1 base from V and 3 from J, leaving 8 bases between them. Germline V CDR1 and CDR2: SGHRS, YFSETQ. The CDR3 contains 13 residues.

The J gene is TRBJ2-2, the V gene TRBV7-6; 8 positions agree with TRBD2. CDR1 and CDR2 from the germline V gene are SGHVS and FNYEAQ. Trimming cost V 3 bases and J 5 bases; bases outside gene matches: 5. This CDR3 comprises 15 residues. The CDR3 nucleotides read TGTGCCAGCAGCTTCTCGGTAGCGGGGACCGGGGAGCTGTTTTTT. Amino acids: CASSFSVAGTGELFF.

The chain couples TRBV5-1 to TRBJ2-3, with D perhaps TRBD2 (6 bases). The CDR3 runs to 13 residues. Trimming pared 8 bases from V and 8 bases from J, leaving 18 bases between. The germline V gene encodes CDR1 SGHRS and CDR2 YFSETQ. This CDR3 is CARTGLRRSTQYF. The CDR3 DNA reads as TGCGCCAGGACTGGACTACGGAGGAGTACGCAGTATTTT.

On this clone itself: The sample has other DNA sequences that encode this CDR3 too. The chain employs TRBV28 and TRBJ1-2; no reliable D call. The CDR3 extends over 11 amino acids. The V gene's germline CDR1 is MDHEN and CDR2 SYDVKM. V was shortened by 4 bases and J by 5 bases, with 5 bases between the two germline ends. CDR3 in DNA: TGTGCCAGCAGTTCGCGGTATGGCTACACCTTC. Its protein product is CASSSRYGYTF.

The chain combines TRBV7-3 with TRBJ2-7; no reliable D call. V was trimmed by 2 bases and J by 4 bases, leaving 9 bases between them. CDR3 length: 13 amino acids. CDR1 is SGHTA and CDR2 is FQGTGA in the germline V gene. CDR3 bases: TGTGCCAGCAGCTTATCCACAGAGTACGAGCAGTACTTC. Translating it yields CASSLSTEYEQYF. The whole variable domain, filled in from reference TRBV7-3 and TRBJ2-7, reads GAGVSQTPSNKVTEKGKYVELRCDPISGHTALYWYRQSLGQGPEFLIYFQGTGAADDSGLPNDRFFAVRPEGSVSTLKIQRTERGDSAVYLCASSLSTEYEQYFGPGTRLTVT.

The rearrangement joins TRBV5-4 to TRBJ2-1; 8 nucleotides agree with TRBD1. The V segment lost 2 bases and the J segment 5 bases; nucleotides outside the gene matches: 9. The CDR3 is made up of 16 amino acids. Per the germline V gene, CDR1 is SGHNT and CDR2 is YYREEE (reference sequence). In DNA form, the CDR3 reads TGTGCCAGCAGCTTTCCCCTTGGACAGGGAGACAATGAGCAGTTCTTC. Translated, it gives CASSFPLGQGDNEQFF.

Only one count was recorded for this clone. V gene TRBV5-4 combines with J gene TRBJ1-2; a weak D match, TRBD1 (5 bases). Germline V gene lookup returns CDR1 SGHNT and CDR2 YYREEE (reference sequence). The CDR3 consists of 14 residues. V was cut by 4 bases and J by 8 bases, with 18 bases left in between. The CDR3 DNA reads TGTGCCAGCAGCCTCGACACGGGGGTCGGGGGCTACACCTTC. It is translated as CASSLDTGVGGYTF.

The DNA for the CDR3 is TGTGCCAGCAGTTTCTCCGGCAATCAGCCCCAGCATTTT. As protein: CASSFSGNQPQHF. The chain has TRBV12-3 or TRBV12-4 and TRBJ1-5, with no clear D. V was shortened by 3 bases and J by 2 bases, with 5 bases between the two germline ends. The CDR3 loop spans 13 amino acids.